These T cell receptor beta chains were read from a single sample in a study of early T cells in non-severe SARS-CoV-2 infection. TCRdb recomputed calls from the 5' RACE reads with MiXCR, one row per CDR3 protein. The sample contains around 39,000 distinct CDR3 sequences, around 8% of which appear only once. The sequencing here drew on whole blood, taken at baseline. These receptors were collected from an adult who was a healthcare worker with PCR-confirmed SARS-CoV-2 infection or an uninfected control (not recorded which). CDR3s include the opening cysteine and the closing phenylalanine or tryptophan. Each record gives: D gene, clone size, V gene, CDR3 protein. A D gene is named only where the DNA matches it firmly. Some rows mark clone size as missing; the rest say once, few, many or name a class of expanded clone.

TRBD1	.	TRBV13	CASSFGQGGREQYF
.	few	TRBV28	CASLGGTDTQYF
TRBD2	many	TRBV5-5	CASRGSGGAYNEQFF
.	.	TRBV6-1	CASSEALGQGSNEQYF
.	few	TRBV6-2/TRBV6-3	CASSRGDTQYF
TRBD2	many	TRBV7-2	CASSLVGGGTSGVGEQFF
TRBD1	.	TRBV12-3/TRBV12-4	CASSQGAGHGYTF
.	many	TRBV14	CASSQDRSKGAQYF
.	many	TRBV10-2	CASSGDNYEQYF
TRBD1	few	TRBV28	CASSLKVTGEVEAFF
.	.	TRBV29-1	CSVDTGTNQPQHF
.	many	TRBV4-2	CASSPLMLTDTQYF
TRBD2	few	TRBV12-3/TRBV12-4	CASREESGATLDTQYF
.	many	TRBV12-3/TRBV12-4	CASSLGAKRWQPTDTQYF
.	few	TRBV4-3	CASSPESLAPYNEQFF
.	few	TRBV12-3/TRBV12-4	CASSLSSNQPQHF
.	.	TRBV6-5	CASSYSGSLGADTQYF
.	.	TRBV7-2	CASSSRGRRSTYNSPLHF
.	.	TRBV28	CASSLFGTQETQYF
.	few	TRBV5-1	CASTGDHPGNEQFF
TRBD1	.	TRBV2	CASSAYTGTGGRAGDTQYF
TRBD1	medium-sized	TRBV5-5	CASSNGQGPHEQYF
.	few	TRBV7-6	CASRAPPGNEQFF
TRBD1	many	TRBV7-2	CASSSPAGQGTYNEQFF
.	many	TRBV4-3	CASSQDRGQKNSPLHF
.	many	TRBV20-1	CSAKGGPGELFF
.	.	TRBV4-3	CASSRGVEDTQYF
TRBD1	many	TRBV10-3	CANRQGESTDTQYF
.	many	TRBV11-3	CASSFGGSTDTQYF
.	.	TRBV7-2	CASSFLRGEQFF
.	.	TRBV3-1	CASSRGNTGELFF
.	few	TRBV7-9	CASSLGQADGYTF
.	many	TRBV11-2	CASSLDMETQYF
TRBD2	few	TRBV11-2	CASSAGDYLRDEQFF
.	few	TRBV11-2	CASSRRQGRADTQYF
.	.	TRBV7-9	CASSLGTWTASEDEKLFF
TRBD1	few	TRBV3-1	CASSPGTGGIYEQYF
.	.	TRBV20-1	CSARSGDSQETQYF
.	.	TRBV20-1	CSASSGTSSYEQYF
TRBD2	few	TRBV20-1	CSASSGTSLQYF
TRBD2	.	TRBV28	CASLAPGGAGELFF
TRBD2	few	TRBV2	CASRLAGVSSTDTQYF
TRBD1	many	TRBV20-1	CSAKGQGGNYEKLFF
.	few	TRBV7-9	CASSPSGSIVETQYF
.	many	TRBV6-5	CASTTRQPRNSPLHF
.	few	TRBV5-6	CASSFWTSTDTQYF
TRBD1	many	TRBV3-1	CASGTGDSPLHF
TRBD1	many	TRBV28	CASSARDRALYEQYF